The entry below describes one T cell receptor beta chain. What it recognizes is unknown. CDR1 is PRHDT and CDR2 is FYEKMQ in the germline V gene (reference sequence). This CDR3 has 16 amino acids. V lost 4 bases and J 9 bases, leaving 25 bases between the germline ends. From approximately 450 ng total RNA, TCR beta cDNA was generated with a primer in the constant region. Generation of the TCR beta libraries relied on three nested multiplex PCR rounds using slightly modified ARM-PCR. A C-beta reverse primer and TRBV1-TRBV30 forward primers served in each of the first two PCR rounds, at approximately 10 cycles apiece. TCRdb itself ran the multiplex PCR reads through MiXCR, one entry per CDR3 protein. This repertoire shows about 350,000 distinct CDR3 sequences, about 61% found once; its top ten account for 5.5% to 7%. This sample was included in a study of tumor-infiltrating lymphocytes in primary liver carcinoma. Across the study: Patients included men and women of 30 to 69 years. Tumor stage was T1-T3 N0M0, and tumor size was about 4 to 10 cm across.

Germline DNA was also extracted, with blood RNA taken from unsorted whole blood. Study-level points and caveats: Compared with blood, tumor repertoires held significantly more in their top 250 clones.

The chain employs TRBV13 and TRBJ2-7; the D gene could be TRBD1 or TRBD2 (6 bases each). The sample taken for sequencing was peripheral blood. The clonotype originates from a man in his forties or fifties with primary liver carcinoma and hepatitis B virus infection. CDR3 amino acids: CASSSRGTKVGHGQYF. The CDR3 bases are TGTGCCAGCAGCTCCCGGGGGACAAAAGTCGGCCACGGGCAGTACTTC.